This T cell receptor beta chain was sequenced in a study of CD8+ T cells in alopecia areata. General study results and limits: The study found higher clonality in lesional than normal scalp, especially in alopecia totalis/universalis.

Sequencing used cDNA as its template, made by extracting RNA and reverse transcribing it. TCRdb's copy holds only in-frame clones and misses some; the assay was immunoSEQ multiplex PCR. This sample has about 160,000 clones, with around 47% found just once. Germline V gene sequence: CDR1 SEHNR, CDR2 FQNEAQ (reference sequence). The ends were cut back, 3 bases at V and 2 bases at J, with 10 bases in the middle. The CDR3 runs 14 residues. Details on this clone: Its antigen is unknown.

Alopecia areata patients gave lesional scalp punch biopsies and peripheral blood samples. The researchers isolated CD4+ and CD8+ T cells from PBMCs by sorting. Sequencing was carried out using CD4+ T cells sorted from blood. This chain joins TRBV7-9 and TRBJ1-2; D ambiguous. The sequence came from a human donor with alopecia areata. This CDR3 is CASSFERANYGYTF. DNA of the CDR3: TGTGCCAGCAGCTTCGAAAGGGCGAACTATGGCTACACCTTC.